The following is a TCR beta chain sequence with its context. The source of the sample is a study of blood T cell repertoires in COVID-19. Sequencing used immunoSEQ multiplex PCR; TCRdb keeps in-frame clones, though not all of them. The repertoire holds 150,000 to 200,000 clones, with roughly 85% as singletons. With 2 bases clipped from V and 7 bases from J, the junction kept 10 bases outside the gene matches. CDR1 and CDR2 (germline): MNHEY, SVGEGT. The CDR3 contains 16 residues. This sequence was found in a young woman who had recovered from COVID-19. This sequence joins TRBV6-2 or TRBV6-3 and TRBJ1-5; 8 bases are shared with TRBD1. The specimen was PBMCs or T cells enriched from blood (not recorded which). The CDR3, as DNA: TGTGCCAGCAGTTACGTCGGGACAGGCCAACGGCAGCCCCAGCATTTT. It encodes CASSYVGTGQRQPQHF.